Listed below are T cell receptor beta chains from one sample, sequenced in a study of T cell repertoires in MIS-A myocarditis. Method: immunoSEQ multiplex PCR; TCRdb's copy keeps in-frame clones and lacks some. Of more than 14,000 clones listed, around 74% are singletons. Sequenced sample: left ventricle heart tissue obtained at autopsy. The receptor source for this set is a man younger than 30 with fulminant myocarditis from multisystem inflammatory syndrome in adults (MIS-A) after COVID-19. The CDR3 runs from the conserved cysteine through the conserved F or W. The D gene is left open where the match is weak. Size is stated for part of the rows, as once, few or many counts, or as a class when the clone is expanded.

J: TRBJ1-1
D: .
V: TRBV7-9
size: .
DNA: TGTGCCAGCAGCTTAGCGCAAGGAACAGCAGGGGCTGAAGCTTTCTTT
CDR3: CASSLAQGTAGAEAFF

J: TRBJ1-1
D: .
V: TRBV5-1
size: .
DNA: TGCGCCAGCAGCTTGGTTGGCACGGGCGTCGGTGAAGCTTTCTTT
CDR3: CASSLVGTGVGEAFF

J: TRBJ1-1
D: .
V: TRBV7-6
size: .
DNA: TGTGCCAGCAGCTCCACAGGGTATACGAGGACGAACACTGAAGCTTTCTTT
CDR3: CASSSTGYTRTNTEAFF

J: TRBJ1-5
D: .
V: TRBV9
size: .
DNA: TGTGCCAGCAGCGTAAAGTACCGGCAGCCCCAGCATTTT
CDR3: CASSVKYRQPQHF

J: TRBJ1-1
D: .
V: TRBV9
size: .
DNA: TGTGCCAGCAGCGTAGAAAGGGGCGGTAACACTGAAGCTTTCTTT
CDR3: CASSVERGGNTEAFF

J: TRBJ1-1
D: .
V: TRBV28
size: .
DNA: TGTGCCAGCAGTTCCCGGAGGGCGGTGAACACTGAAGCTTTCTTT
CDR3: CASSSRRAVNTEAFF

J: TRBJ2-7
D: TRBD1
V: TRBV6-5
size: .
DNA: TGTGCCAGCTCATACCGACAGGGAACCTACGAGCAGTACTTC
CDR3: CASSYRQGTYEQYF

J: TRBJ2-1
D: TRBD2
V: TRBV2
size: once
DNA: TGTGCCAGCGCTAGCGGGAGGGCGGTGAATGAGCAGTTCTTC
CDR3: CASASGRAVNEQFF

J: TRBJ1-2
D: .
V: TRBV29-1
size: .
DNA: TGCAGCGTGGATGGGACACGCCGAAAGCTCTATGGCTACACCTTC
CDR3: CSVDGTRRKLYGYTF

J: TRBJ1-2
D: TRBD1
V: TRBV19
size: .
DNA: TGTGCCAGTAGTCCGTGGGACAGTATTCCCTATGGCTACACCTTC
CDR3: CASSPWDSIPYGYTF

J: TRBJ2-2
D: .
V: TRBV7-2
size: .
DNA: TGTGCCAGCAGACCACCGGGGACGGCGAACACCGGGGAGCTGTTTTTT
CDR3: CASRPPGTANTGELFF

J: TRBJ1-2
D: TRBD1
V: TRBV12-5
size: .
DNA: TGTGCTAGTGGGACAGGGTCTCGCGGCTACACCTTC
CDR3: CASGTGSRGYTF

J: TRBJ2-7
D: .
V: TRBV18
size: .
DNA: TGTGCCAGCTCACCACGACAGAACTACGAGCAGTACTTC
CDR3: CASSPRQNYEQYF

J: TRBJ1-5
D: .
V: TRBV6-4
size: .
DNA: TGTGCCAGCAGTGTGAGTGACAATCAGCCCCAGCATTTT
CDR3: CASSVSDNQPQHF

J: TRBJ1-2
D: .
V: TRBV21-1
size: .
DNA: TGTGCCAGCAGCAAACGGTTCCCAGGGAACTATGGCTACACCTTC
CDR3: CASSKRFPGNYGYTF

J: TRBJ2-7
D: .
V: TRBV27
size: .
DNA: TGTGCCAGCAGTCGATCCCCCCAACAGGATGATGAGCAGTACTTC
CDR3: CASSRSPQQDDEQYF

J: TRBJ2-7
D: .
V: TRBV19
size: .
DNA: TGTGCCAGTAGCTCTTCACATGACACCTACGAGCAGTACTTC
CDR3: CASSSSHDTYEQYF

J: TRBJ1-2
D: TRBD1
V: TRBV13
size: .
DNA: TGTGCCAGCAGCTTAGCGGACAGGGCTATAGCGGGGGGCTACACCTTC
CDR3: CASSLADRAIAGGYTF

J: TRBJ1-6
D: .
V: TRBV7-9
size: .
DNA: TGTGCCAGCAGCTTAAAAGGGACAAGCTCCTATAATTCACCCCTCCACTTT
CDR3: CASSLKGTSSYNSPLHF

J: TRBJ2-7
D: .
V: TRBV12-3/TRBV12-4
size: .
DNA: TGTGCCAGCAGCCTCAAGGGGCCTCAGTACTTC
CDR3: CASSLKGPQYF

J: TRBJ1-1
D: .
V: TRBV11-2
size: .
DNA: TGTGCCAGCAGCTTCAACGGGGGGGTCACTGAAGCTTTCTTT
CDR3: CASSFNGGVTEAFF

J: TRBJ1-2
D: .
V: TRBV2
size: .
DNA: TGTGCCAGCAGTGATGTTAGAGCAGGGAGCGGCTACACCTTC
CDR3: CASSDVRAGSGYTF

J: TRBJ1-4
D: .
V: TRBV2
size: .
DNA: TGTGCCAGCAGTGAAGACGTGGGGGGCCTGGGGAAACTGTTTTTT
CDR3: CASSEDVGGLGKLFF

J: TRBJ2-7
D: .
V: TRBV15
size: .
DNA: TGTGCCACCAGCAGACAGGGGGCGCCGGGGGGCGAGCAGTACTTC
CDR3: CATSRQGAPGGEQYF

J: TRBJ2-1
D: TRBD2
V: TRBV11-3
size: .
DNA: TGTGCCAGCAGCCCGGGAGGACTAGCGGCCCTCAATGAGCAGTTCTTC
CDR3: CASSPGGLAALNEQFF

J: TRBJ1-6
D: .
V: TRBV19
size: .
DNA: TGTGCCAGTAGTATATCGGGAGTTAATTCACCCCTCCACTTT
CDR3: CASSISGVNSPLHF

J: TRBJ1-5
D: .
V: TRBV23-1
size: .
DNA: TGCGCCAGCAGCAACAAAGGACAGAAACCCAATCAGCCCCAGCATTTT
CDR3: CASSNKGQKPNQPQHF

J: TRBJ1-3
D: TRBD1
V: TRBV18
size: .
DNA: TGTGCCAGCTCACCGCCGACAGGGAGGAACACCATATATTTT
CDR3: CASSPPTGRNTIYF

J: TRBJ1-5
D: TRBD1
V: TRBV7-2
size: .
DNA: TGTGCCAGCAGCTTAGATCGGGGACAGGGGCAGCCCCAGCATTTT
CDR3: CASSLDRGQGQPQHF

J: TRBJ1-3
D: .
V: TRBV4-2
size: .
DNA: TGTGCCAGCAGCCAAGATCGGAGGGGATATTCTGGAAACACCATATATTTT
CDR3: CASSQDRRGYSGNTIYF